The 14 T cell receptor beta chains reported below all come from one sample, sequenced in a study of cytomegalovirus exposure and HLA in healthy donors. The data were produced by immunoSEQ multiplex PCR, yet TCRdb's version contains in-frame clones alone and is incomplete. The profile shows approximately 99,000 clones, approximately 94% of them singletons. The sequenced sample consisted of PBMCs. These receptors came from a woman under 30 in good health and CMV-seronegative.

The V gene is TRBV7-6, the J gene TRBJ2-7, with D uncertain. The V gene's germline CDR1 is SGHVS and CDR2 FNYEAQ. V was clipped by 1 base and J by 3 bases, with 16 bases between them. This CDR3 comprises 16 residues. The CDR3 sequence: CASSLGAGTTDYEQYF. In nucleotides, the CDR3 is TGTGCCAGCAGCTTAGGTGCTGGCACTACGGACTACGAGCAGTACTTC.

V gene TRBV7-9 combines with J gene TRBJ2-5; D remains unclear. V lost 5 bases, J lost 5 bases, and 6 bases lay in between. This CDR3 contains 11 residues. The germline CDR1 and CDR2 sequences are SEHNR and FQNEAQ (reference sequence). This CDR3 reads CASSIRETQYF. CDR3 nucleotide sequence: TGTGCCAGCAGCATCAGGGAGACCCAGTACTTC.

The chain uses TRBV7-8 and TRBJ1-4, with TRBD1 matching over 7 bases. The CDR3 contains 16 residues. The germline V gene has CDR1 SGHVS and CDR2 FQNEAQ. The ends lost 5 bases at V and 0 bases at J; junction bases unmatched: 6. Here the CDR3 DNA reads TGTGCCAGCAGCCTAACGGGGACAGCAACTAATGAAAAACTGTTTTTT. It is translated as CASSLTGTATNEKLFF.

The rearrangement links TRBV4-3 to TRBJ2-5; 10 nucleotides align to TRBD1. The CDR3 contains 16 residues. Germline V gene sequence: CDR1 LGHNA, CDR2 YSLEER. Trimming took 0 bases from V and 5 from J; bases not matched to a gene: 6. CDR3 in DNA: TGCGCCAGCAGCCAAGAGGGGGGGACAGGGGACGAGACCCAGTACTTC. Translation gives CASSQEGGTGDETQYF.

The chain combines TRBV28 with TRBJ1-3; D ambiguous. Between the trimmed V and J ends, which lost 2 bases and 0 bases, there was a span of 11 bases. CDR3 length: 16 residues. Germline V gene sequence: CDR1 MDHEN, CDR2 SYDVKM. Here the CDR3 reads CASSLGHTSSGNTIYF. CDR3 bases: TGTGCCAGCAGTTTAGGGCATACGAGCTCTGGAAACACCATATATTTT.

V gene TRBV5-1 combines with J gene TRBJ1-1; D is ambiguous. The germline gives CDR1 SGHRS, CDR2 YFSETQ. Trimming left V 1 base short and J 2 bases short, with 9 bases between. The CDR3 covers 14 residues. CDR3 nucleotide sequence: TGCGCCAGCAGCTTGTTACAGAAAAACACTGAAGCTTTCTTT. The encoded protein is CASSLLQKNTEAFF.

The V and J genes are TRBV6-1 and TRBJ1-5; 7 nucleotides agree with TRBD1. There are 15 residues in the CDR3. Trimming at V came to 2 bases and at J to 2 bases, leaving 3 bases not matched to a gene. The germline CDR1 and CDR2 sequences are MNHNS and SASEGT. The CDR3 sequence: CASSEQGVRNQPQHF. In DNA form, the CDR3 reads TGTGCCAGCAGTGAACAGGGGGTACGCAATCAGCCCCAGCATTTT.

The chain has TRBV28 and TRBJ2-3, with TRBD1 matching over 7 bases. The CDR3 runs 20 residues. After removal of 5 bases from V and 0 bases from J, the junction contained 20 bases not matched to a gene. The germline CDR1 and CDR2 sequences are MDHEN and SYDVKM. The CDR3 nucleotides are TGTGCCAGCAGTCTCTGGCACAGGGGATCCCTCTACGCTAGCACAGATACGCAGTATTTT. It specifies CASSLWHRGSLYASTDTQYF.

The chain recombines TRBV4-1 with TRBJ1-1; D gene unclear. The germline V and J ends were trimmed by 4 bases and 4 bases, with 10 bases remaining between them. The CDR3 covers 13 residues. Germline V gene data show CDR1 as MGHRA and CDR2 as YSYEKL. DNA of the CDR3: TGCGCCAGCAGCCCCCTAGGTGGCACTGAAGCTTTCTTT. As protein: CASSPLGGTEAFF.

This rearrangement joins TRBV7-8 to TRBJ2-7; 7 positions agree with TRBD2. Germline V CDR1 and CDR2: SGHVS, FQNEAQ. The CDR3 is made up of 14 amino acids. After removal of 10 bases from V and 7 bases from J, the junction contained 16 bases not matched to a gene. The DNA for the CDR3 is TGTGCCATCATCGACAGCCGCCGCGGGGGTGAGCAGTACTTC. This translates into CAIIDSRRGGEQYF.

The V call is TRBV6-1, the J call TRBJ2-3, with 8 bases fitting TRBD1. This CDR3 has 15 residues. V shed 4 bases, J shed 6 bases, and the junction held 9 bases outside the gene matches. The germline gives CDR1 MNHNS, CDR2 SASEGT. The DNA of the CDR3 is TGTGCCAGCAGTGGACAGGGGACTGTGGCGGATACGCAGTATTTT. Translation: CASSGQGTVADTQYF.

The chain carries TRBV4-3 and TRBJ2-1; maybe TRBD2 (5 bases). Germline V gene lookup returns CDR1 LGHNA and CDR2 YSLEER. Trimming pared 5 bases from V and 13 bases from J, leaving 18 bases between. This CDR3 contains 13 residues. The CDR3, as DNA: TGCGCCAGCAGCAAGGAGAGGACTGCTAGACAGTTCTTC. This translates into CASSKERTARQFF.

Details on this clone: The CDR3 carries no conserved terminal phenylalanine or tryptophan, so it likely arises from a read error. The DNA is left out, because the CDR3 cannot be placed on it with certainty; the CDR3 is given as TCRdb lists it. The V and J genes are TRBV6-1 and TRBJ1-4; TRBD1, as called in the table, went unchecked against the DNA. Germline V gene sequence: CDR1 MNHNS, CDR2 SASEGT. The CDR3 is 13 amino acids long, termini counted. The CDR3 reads CASSEAGVDRPYV.

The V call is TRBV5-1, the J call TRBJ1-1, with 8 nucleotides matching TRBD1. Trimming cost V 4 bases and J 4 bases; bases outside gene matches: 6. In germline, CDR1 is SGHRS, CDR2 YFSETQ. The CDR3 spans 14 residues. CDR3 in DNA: TGCGCCAGCAGCAGAACAGGGGGAGGCACTGAAGCTTTCTTT. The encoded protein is CASSRTGGGTEAFF. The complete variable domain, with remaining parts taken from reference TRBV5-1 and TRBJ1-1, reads KAGVTQTPRYLIKTRGQQVTLSCSPISGHRSVSWYQQTPGQGLQFLFEYFSETQRNKGNFPGRFSGRQFSNSRSEMNVSTLELGDSALYLCASSRTGGGTEAFFGQGTRLTVV.